This T cell receptor beta chain was sequenced for a study of response to subunit inactivated influenza vaccine. TCRdb re-called the RT-PCR reads through MiXCR, storing one row per CDR3 protein. The sample holds 550,000 to 800,000 distinct CDR3 sequences, 15% to 18% seen once. Overall study results and limits: Authors proposed each seasonal influenza vaccination draws in few new T cells.

About this clonotype: Its antigen is unidentified.

In germline, CDR1 is SGHTS, CDR2 YDEGEE. Trimming took 0 bases from V and 2 from J; bases not matched to a gene: 11. CDR3 size: 17 residues. The TCR was taken from a man aged 45-60 years who received an inactivated influenza vaccine. The chain has TRBV5-8 and TRBJ2-7; 7 bases map to TRBD2. Specimen: PBMCs from blood, collected about 11 days after vaccination. The CDR3 region has the DNA TGTGCCAGCAGCTTGGCCTACCAGCGGGGATACCCCTACGAGCAGTACTTC. Its translation is CASSLAYQRGYPYEQYF. Filled out from reference TRBV5-8 and TRBJ2-7, the complete variable domain reads EAGVTQSPTHLIKTRGQQATLRCSPISGHTSVYWYQQALGLGLQFLLWYDEGEERNRGNFPPRFSGRQFPNYSSELNVNALELEDSALYLCASSLAYQRGYPYEQYFGPGTRLTVT.